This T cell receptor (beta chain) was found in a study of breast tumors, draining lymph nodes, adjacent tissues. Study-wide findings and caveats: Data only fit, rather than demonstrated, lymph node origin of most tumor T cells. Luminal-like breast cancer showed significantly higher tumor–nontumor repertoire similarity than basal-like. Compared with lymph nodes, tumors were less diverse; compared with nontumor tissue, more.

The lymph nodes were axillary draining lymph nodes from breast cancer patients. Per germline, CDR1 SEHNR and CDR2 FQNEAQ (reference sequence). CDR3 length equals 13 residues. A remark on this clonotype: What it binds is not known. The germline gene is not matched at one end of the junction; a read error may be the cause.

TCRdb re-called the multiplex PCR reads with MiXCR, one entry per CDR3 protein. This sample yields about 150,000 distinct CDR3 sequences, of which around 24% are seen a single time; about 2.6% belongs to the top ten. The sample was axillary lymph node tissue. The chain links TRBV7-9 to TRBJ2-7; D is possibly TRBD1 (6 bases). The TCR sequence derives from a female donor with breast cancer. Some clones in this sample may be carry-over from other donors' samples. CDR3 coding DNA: TGTGCCAGCAGCTATGGACAGTTCTACGAGCGGTACTTC. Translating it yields CASSYGQFYERYF.